This TCR beta chain was recorded in a study of cytomegalovirus exposure and HLA in healthy donors. Study-wide points: More clonal expansion characterized HLA-associated TCR beta chains than equally common others in a later analysis.

It was healthy bone marrow donors who served as donors. Deletions cut 0 bases from V and 5 bases from J, with 16 bases between. Germline V lookup: CDR1 SGHDN, CDR2 FVKESK. This CDR3 spans 16 amino acids. Comment on this clone: Its target is not known.

Primers included in the PCR were 60 Vbeta and 13 Jbeta primers. Sequencing used immunoSEQ multiplex PCR; TCRdb keeps in-frame clones, though not all of them. The table shows a few hundred thousand clones, with 70% to 85% occurring only once. The source material was PBMCs. This TCR derives from a middle-aged woman in good health and CMV-seronegative. V gene TRBV14 combines with J gene TRBJ2-5; possibly TRBD2 for D (7 bases). The CDR3 protein is CASSQDRGAAVETQYF. The CDR3 DNA sequence: TGTGCCAGCAGCCAAGATCGGGGGGCAGCGGTGGAGACCCAGTACTTC.